This T cell receptor (beta chain) emerged from a study of T cells in Graves' hyperthyroidism and ophthalmopathy. Study findings and constraints: A model built on 13 V-J features separated ophthalmopathy from stable hyperthyroidism. Also found in blood were most expanded thyroid clonotypes above 0.001.

Hyperthyroidism, newly diagnosed and lasting under 2 months, affected patients aged 18 to 65. Fresh 10 ml peripheral blood yielded PBMCs. Amplified TCR beta CDR3 regions came from RNA transcripts. A set of HTBI primers served as the primers for a first-round RT-PCR of the TCR CDR3. From the multiplex PCR reads, TCRdb called clonotypes with MiXCR, one entry per CDR3 protein. This sample has around 700,000 distinct CDR3 sequences, with over 35% found just once. The CDR3 length is 14 residues. V shed 8 bases and J shed 0 bases, with 11 bases lying between them. About this clonotype itself: Its antigen is not identified.

This chain joins TRBV12-3 or TRBV12-4 and TRBJ1-3; D is possibly TRBD1 (5 bases). Sequenced material: blood. This TCR was sampled from a woman between 40 and 50 years old with Graves' hyperthyroidism. CDR3 loop: CASGTGYSGNTIYF. CDR3 nucleotide sequence: TGTGCCAGCGGTACAGGTTACTCTGGAAACACCATATATTTT.